This T cell receptor (beta chain) was recorded in a study of cytomegalovirus exposure and HLA in healthy donors. The PCR was carried out with 60 Vbeta primers and 13 Jbeta primers. Assay used: immunoSEQ multiplex PCR; TCRdb lists only in-frame clones, some missing. Of over 130,000 clones listed, around 80% are singletons. Per germline, CDR1 SGDLS and CDR2 YYNGEE. The CDR3 length is 12 residues. The V end lost 0 bases, the J end lost 6 bases, and 7 bases lay between the germline ends. The origin of this receptor is a man between 50 and 59 years old in good health and CMV-seronegative. What was sequenced was PBMCs. V gene TRBV9 combines with J gene TRBJ2-7; no firm D call. The CDR3 protein is CASSVAESEQYF. CDR3 DNA: TGTGCCAGCAGCGTAGCTGAGTCCGAGCAGTACTTC.